This TCR beta chain came from a study of T-cell memory formation after mild COVID-19. On the study more broadly: For the most part, TCR clusters were specific to one donor.

Researchers used 5'RACE with constant-segment primers to make TCR alpha and TCR beta cDNA libraries that carry sample barcodes and UMIs. MiXCR, applied by TCRdb to the 5' RACE reads, yields one record per CDR3 protein. In the table there are 470,000 or so distinct CDR3 sequences, 15% to 20% of which are singletons. Overall study results and limits: A second wave expanding day 15 to 37 was CD4+-biased; contracting clones were balanced. Some clones that responded turned up in pre-infection memory, which suggests that cross-reactive memory joined in.

This clonotype was counted only a few times. Its cognate antigen is unknown. This clonotype was sampled from an adult woman who had mild COVID-19 (a few samples of this study predate the infection). Cell type and time point are not known. Sequencing used PBMCs or a T cell subset sorted from them (not recorded which).

The CDR3 reads CSALQGNYGYTF. CDR3 nucleotide sequence: TGCAGTGCTTTACAGGGGAACTATGGCTACACCTTC. This chain uses TRBV20-1 with TRBJ1-2, with 7 bases fitting TRBD1. The V segment lost 5 bases and the J segment 2 bases; nucleotides outside the gene matches: 2. The germline gives CDR1 DFQATT, CDR2 SNEGSKA (reference sequence). This CDR3 contains 12 residues.